This passage covers 19 T cell receptor beta chains from one sample sequenced in a study of CD8 T cells in ankylosing spondylitis. The study, taken as a whole, reports: Ankylosing spondylitis blood seemed to carry a telltale TCR beta motif made of about 8 highly homologous variants.

TCRdb passed the 5' RACE reads through MiXCR, listing each CDR3 protein once. Here the sample spans about 220,000 distinct CDR3 sequences, 6% to 8% being singletons. Their target antigens are unknown. Sequencing used blood, either unsorted or a sorted T cell fraction (not recorded which). The receptors stem from a male donor with ankylosing spondylitis.

This clonotype was recorded at least ten times. V is TRBV11-1 and J is TRBJ2-1; D is ambiguous. Germline CDR1 SGHAT, CDR2 FQDESV (reference sequence). The CDR3 spans 13 residues. The V end was cut by 1 base, the J end by 8 bases, with 9 bases between. The CDR3 is CASSLGLADEQFF. CDR3 sequence (DNA): TGTGCCAGCAGCTTAGGGTTAGCCGATGAGCAGTTCTTC. The variable domain in full, completed from reference TRBV11-1 and TRBJ2-1, reads EAEVAQSPRYKITEKSQAVAFWCDPISGHATLYWYRQILGQGPELLVQFQDESVVDDSQLPKDRFSAERLKGVDSTLKIQPAELGDSAMYLCASSLGLADEQFFGPGTRLTVL.

This clonotype was seen ten or more times. V and J are TRBV7-9 and TRBJ2-3; perhaps TRBD1 as D (5 bases). CDR1 SEHNR and CDR2 FQNEAQ come from the germline V gene (reference sequence). The length of the CDR3 is 16 residues. The V end was cut by 2 bases, the J end by 2 bases, with 14 bases between. The CDR3 DNA sequence: TGTGCCAGCAGCTTAACGGTCAGGACATACACAGATACGCAGTATTTT. Translating gives CASSLTVRTYTDTQYF.

V usage is TRBV28 and J usage is TRBJ2-7; D could derive from TRBD1 or TRBD2 (5 bases each). V lost 5 bases and J 6 bases, leaving 20 bases between the germline ends. The CDR3 runs to 15 residues. In germline, CDR1 is MDHEN, CDR2 SYDVKM. The CDR3, as DNA: TGTGCCAGCAGTCCCCGGGACCTAAGCTCATCCGAGCAGTACTTC. Residues: CASSPRDLSSSEQYF.

This clonotype was recorded a few times. V gene TRBV12-3 or TRBV12-4 combines with J gene TRBJ2-5, with 7 bases aligning to TRBD2. CDR3 size: 13 residues. Losses at the gene ends were 6 bases for V and 4 bases for J; bases not matched to a gene: 5. For the CDR3, the DNA is TGTGCCAGCAGCCAGGGAGGGATAGAGACCCAGTACTTC. Translation gives CASSQGGIETQYF.

The genes are TRBV7-6 and TRBJ2-1; 10 bases are a match to TRBD2. This CDR3 has 17 residues. Unmatched junction bases numbered 4, after V lost 2 bases and J lost 0 bases. Germline V lookup: CDR1 SGHVS, CDR2 FNYEAQ. CDR3 sequence (DNA): TGTGCCAGCAGCTTACTAGCGGGGGCAAGCTCCTACAATGAGCAGTTCTTC. This sequence encodes CASSLLAGASSYNEQFF.

This clonotype was counted ten times or more. The V gene is TRBV3-1, the J gene TRBJ2-7, with 10 bases aligning to TRBD2. Germline V gene sequence: CDR1 LGHDT, CDR2 YNNKEL (reference sequence). This CDR3 is built from 16 residues. V was clipped by 0 bases and J by 2 bases; unmatched bases: 4. The CDR3 loop reads CASSQEGLATPYEQYF. CDR3 nucleotide sequence: TGTGCCAGCAGCCAAGAGGGACTAGCGACTCCCTACGAGCAGTACTTC.

The chain recombines TRBV5-1 with TRBJ1-4; 9 nucleotides line up with TRBD1. The CDR3 is 15 amino acids. Germline-derived CDR1 and CDR2 are SGHRS and YFSETQ. Losses at the gene ends were 4 bases for V and 8 bases for J; bases not matched to a gene: 9. CDR3 sequence reads: CASSLDRGMQEKLFF. DNA for the CDR3: TGCGCCAGCAGCCTCGACAGGGGGATGCAGGAAAAACTGTTTTTT.

This clonotype was seen only a few times. This rearrangement joins TRBV27 to TRBJ2-7, with D tentatively TRBD1 (5 bases). V shed 7 bases and J shed 0 bases, with 10 bases lying between them. Germline CDR1 and CDR2: MNHEY and SMNVEV (reference sequence). This CDR3 spans 13 amino acids. In DNA form, the CDR3 reads TGTGCCAGCATTGACAGTTTCTCCTACGAGCAGTACTTC. Translating it yields CASIDSFSYEQYF.

The table lists this clonotype with a few counts. The chain links TRBV5-1 to TRBJ2-5, with TRBD1 matching 12 bases. Germline lookup yields CDR1 SGHRS and CDR2 YFSETQ. The CDR3 totals 16 residues. V was clipped by 1 base and J by 5 bases; unmatched bases: 6. The CDR3: CASSLNRDRGQETQYF. The CDR3 DNA follows: TGCGCCAGCAGCTTGAACCGGGACAGGGGGCAGGAGACCCAGTACTTC.

This clonotype was counted ten times or more. This chain uses TRBV20-1 with TRBJ2-1; tentatively, D is TRBD1 (6 bases). Trimming took off 5 bases at V and 2 bases at J, with 13 bases between the two ends. There are 14 residues in the CDR3. Germline assignment: CDR1 DFQATT and CDR2 SNEGSKA (reference sequence). The CDR3 spells CSALHRDAYNEQFF. The CDR3 DNA reads TGCAGTGCTCTTCACAGGGACGCCTACAATGAGCAGTTCTTC.

Many counts were recorded for this clonotype. This sequence joins TRBV12-3 or TRBV12-4 and TRBJ1-1; a weak D match, TRBD1 (5 bases). The CDR3 length is 11 residues. Trimming left V 5 bases short and J 7 bases short, with 8 bases between. CDR3 region: CASSPGIEAFF. CDR3 coding DNA: TGTGCCAGCAGTCCAGGGATTGAAGCTTTCTTT.

This clonotype was observed at least ten times. The chain recombines TRBV28 with TRBJ2-7; D remains ambiguous. Germline V gene data show CDR1 as MDHEN and CDR2 as SYDVKM. V was trimmed by 1 base and J by 9 bases, leaving 13 bases between them. The CDR3 extends over 13 amino acids. CDR3 protein: CASSLSARLGQYF. Written as DNA, the CDR3 is TGTGCCAGCAGTTTATCGGCGAGGCTGGGGCAGTACTTC. Full variable domain (remainder filled in from reference TRBV28 and TRBJ2-7): DVKVTQSSRYLVKRTGEKVFLECVQDMDHENMFWYRQDPGLGLRLIYFSYDVKMKEKGDIPEGYSVSREKKERFSLILESASTNQTSMYLCASSLSARLGQYFGPGTRLTVT.

This clonotype appeared many times. This chain connects TRBV3-1 to TRBJ2-1; 15 bases line up with TRBD2. Germline V gene lookup returns CDR1 LGHDT and CDR2 YNNKEL (reference sequence). This CDR3 contains 19 residues. The J segment lost 9 bases and the V segment lost 0 bases, leaving 12 bases of the junction unmatched. The CDR3 spells CASSQDLVGGTSGRSEQFF. CDR3 DNA sequence: TGTGCCAGCAGCCAAGATCTGGTTGGAGGGACTAGCGGGAGGAGTGAGCAGTTCTTC.

This clonotype was found many times. J is TRBJ2-7 and V is TRBV29-1; maybe TRBD2 (6 bases). CDR1 and CDR2 (germline): SQVTM, ANQGSEA. The CDR3 length is 13 residues. V was shortened by 1 base and J by 3 bases, with 10 bases between the two germline ends. CDR3 sequence (DNA): TGCAGCGTTGAAGGGACTATGTTCTACGAGCAGTACTTC. Translating it yields CSVEGTMFYEQYF.

This clonotype was observed a few times. The rearrangement uses TRBV28 and TRBJ2-3; 8 nucleotides line up with TRBD2. Germline V CDR1 and CDR2: MDHEN, SYDVKM. After removal of 5 bases from V and 6 bases from J, the junction contained 7 bases not matched to a gene. This CDR3 spans 14 amino acids. In DNA form, the CDR3 reads TGTGCCAGCAGTGGGACTAGGAACACGGATACGCAGTATTTT. Protein sequence: CASSGTRNTDTQYF.

The chain has TRBV4-1 and TRBJ2-1; D may correspond to TRBD1 or TRBD2 (5 bases each). Trimming cost V 0 bases and J 4 bases, with 10 bases left between them. This CDR3 has 15 amino acids. CDR1 and CDR2 from the germline V gene are MGHRA and YSYEKL. DNA for the CDR3: TGCGCCAGCAGCCAAGAAGGGGCGGGTTACAATGAGCAGTTCTTC. Amino acid sequence: CASSQEGAGYNEQFF.

V and J are TRBV28 and TRBJ2-5; D possibly corresponds to TRBD1 (6 bases). Germline-derived CDR1 and CDR2 are MDHEN and SYDVKM. V lost 6 bases, J lost 4 bases, and 12 bases lay in between. The CDR3 runs to 13 residues. CDR3: CASSTGSRETQYF. The CDR3 nucleotides read TGTGCCAGCAGCACAGGGTCTCGAGAGACCCAGTACTTC.

On this clonotype itself: The junction departs from germline at one end; a sequencing error may be responsible. The CDR3 nucleotides read TGCAACGTTGAAGACGGGGGGGACGCTGAAGCTTTCTTT. Its translation is CNVEDGGDAEAFF. This sequence joins TRBV29-1 and TRBJ1-1; a possible D gene is TRBD1 (5 bases). The germline CDR1 and CDR2 sequences are SQVTM and ANQGSEA. This CDR3 comprises 13 residues. Full variable domain (rest looked up from reference TRBV29-1 and TRBJ1-1): SAVISQKPSRDICQRGTSLTIQCQVDSQVTMMFWYRQQPGQSLTLIATANQGSEATYESGFVIDKFPISRPNLTFSTLTVSNMSPEDSSIYLCNVEDGGDAEAFFGQGTRLTVV.

This clonotype was observed at least ten times. This sequence joins TRBV20-1 and TRBJ2-1, with TRBD2 identical over 7 bases. J gave up 2 bases and V 3 bases, and 7 bases lay outside the gene matches. CDR1 is DFQATT, CDR2 SNEGSKA, per germline (reference sequence). This CDR3 spans 15 amino acids. The chain's CDR3 is CSARAGDATYNEQFF. The CDR3 DNA follows: TGCAGTGCTAGGGCGGGGGACGCTACCTACAATGAGCAGTTCTTC.